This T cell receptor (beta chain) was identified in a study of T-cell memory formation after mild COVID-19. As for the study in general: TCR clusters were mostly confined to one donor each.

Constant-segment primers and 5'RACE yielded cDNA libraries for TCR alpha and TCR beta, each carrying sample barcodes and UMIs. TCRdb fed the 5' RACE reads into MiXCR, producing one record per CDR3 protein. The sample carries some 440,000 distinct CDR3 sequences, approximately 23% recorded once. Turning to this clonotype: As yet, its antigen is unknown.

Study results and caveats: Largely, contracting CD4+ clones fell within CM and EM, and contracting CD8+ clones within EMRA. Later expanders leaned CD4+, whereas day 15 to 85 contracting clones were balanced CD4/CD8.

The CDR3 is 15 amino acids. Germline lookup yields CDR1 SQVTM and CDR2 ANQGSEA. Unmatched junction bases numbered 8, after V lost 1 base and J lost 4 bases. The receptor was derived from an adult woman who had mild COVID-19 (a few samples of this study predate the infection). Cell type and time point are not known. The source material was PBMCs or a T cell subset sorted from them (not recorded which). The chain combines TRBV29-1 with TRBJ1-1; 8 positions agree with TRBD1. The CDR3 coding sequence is TGCAGCGTTGAAGGGAGACAGGGGTGGGGCACTGAAGCTTTCTTT. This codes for CSVEGRQGWGTEAFF.